The 31 T cell receptor beta chains given below trace back to one sample, sequenced in a study of T cells of healthy individuals. TCRdb called the 5' RACE reads again in MiXCR, with one record for every CDR3 protein. The table records tens of thousands of distinct CDR3 sequences, roughly 15% of them present only once. These receptors were taken from a human donor in good health.

This clonotype was counted only a few times. The chain employs TRBV5-1 and TRBJ2-2, with D hard to call. In germline, CDR1 is SGHRS, CDR2 YFSETQ. V lost 0 bases, J lost 1 base, and 4 bases lay in between. This CDR3 region has 14 residues. CDR3: CASSLDRNTGELFF. The CDR3 nucleotides read TGCGCCAGCAGCTTGGACAGGAACACCGGGGAGCTGTTTTTT. Combining the CDR3 with reference TRBV5-1 and TRBJ2-2 gives the whole variable domain KAGVTQTPRYLIKTRGQQVTLSCSPISGHRSVSWYQQTPGQGLQFLFEYFSETQRNKGNFPGRFSGRQFSNSRSEMNVSTLELGDSALYLCASSLDRNTGELFFGEGSRLTVL.

This clonotype was found a few times. The V gene is TRBV25-1, the J gene TRBJ2-7, with D possibly matching TRBD2 (6 bases). This CDR3 is built from 15 residues. Trimming took 2 bases from V and 0 from J, leaving 11 bases between them. CDR1 and CDR2 (germline): MGHDK, SYGVNS. In DNA form, the CDR3 reads TGTGCCAGCAGTGAAGCTAGCGCCAACTCCTACGAGCAGTACTTC. This codes for CASSEASANSYEQYF.

The rearrangement joins TRBV4-1 to TRBJ2-7; TRBD1 agrees at 7 bases. The CDR3 extends over 15 amino acids. CDR1 is MGHRA and CDR2 is YSYEKL in the germline V gene. V was pared by 2 bases and J by 4 bases, with 8 bases of the junction left unmatched. CDR3 loop: CASSQPGQSPYEQYF. As DNA, the CDR3 is TGCGCCAGCAGCCAACCGGGACAGAGCCCTTACGAGCAGTACTTC.

J is TRBJ2-6 and V is TRBV13, with D hard to call. Trimming cost V 3 bases and J 0 bases, with 6 bases left between them. The CDR3 covers 15 residues. CDR1 and CDR2 from the germline V gene are PRHDT and FYEKMQ (reference sequence). The CDR3 DNA follows: TGTGCCAGCAGCTTTAGAAGCTCTGGGGCCAACGTCCTGACTTTC. Protein sequence: CASSFRSSGANVLTF.

This clonotype was picked up a small number of times. This chain uses TRBV18 with TRBJ2-7; TRBD1 or TRBD2 may be the D gene (5 bases each). The CDR3 length is 14 residues. Deletions cut 6 bases from V and 1 base from J, with 13 bases between. Germline V gene lookup returns CDR1 KGHSH and CDR2 LQKENI. The CDR3 region is CASSPGTTSYEQYF. The CDR3 DNA sequence: TGTGCCAGCTCTCCTGGGACGACTTCCTACGAGCAGTACTTC.

V gene TRBV12-3 or TRBV12-4 combines with J gene TRBJ2-5; D unresolved. CDR3 size: 14 residues. Trimming took 4 bases from V and 7 from J, leaving 16 bases between them. The CDR3, as DNA: TGTGCCAGCAGTTCCACTTGGACCAAAGGGACCCAGTACTTC. This codes for CASSSTWTKGTQYF.

The CDR3 sequence is CASTNRGGASDEQFF. The CDR3 DNA reads TGTGCCAGCACAAACAGGGGCGGTGCGAGTGATGAGCAGTTCTTC. The chain recombines TRBV7-9 with TRBJ2-1, with 7 nucleotides matching TRBD1. This CDR3 has 15 residues. The J segment lost 8 bases and the V segment lost 7 bases, leaving 14 bases of the junction unmatched. Germline V gives CDR1 SEHNR, CDR2 FQNEAQ (reference sequence).

The CDR3 coding sequence is TGTGCCAGCAGCTTAGGGGACTTTAACAGTCAAGAGACCCAGTACTTC. Translation: CASSLGDFNSQETQYF. V and J are TRBV7-9 and TRBJ2-5, with D possibly matching TRBD2 (6 bases). CDR1 is SEHNR, CDR2 FQNEAQ, per germline (reference sequence). There are 16 residues in the CDR3. V was cut by 1 base and J by 2 bases, with 14 bases left in between.

In this sample, this clonotype turned up a few times. This chain joins TRBV4-1 and TRBJ1-1; 7 nucleotides agree with TRBD1. Germline V gene sequence: CDR1 MGHRA, CDR2 YSYEKL. This CDR3 is 15 amino acids long. V gave up 6 bases and J gave up 2 bases; unmatched junction bases: 9. CDR3 protein: CASSRGTAKNTEAFF. CDR3 DNA: TGCGCCAGCAGTCGGGGGACAGCCAAAAACACTGAAGCTTTCTTT.

This clonotype was seen repeatedly, ten times or more. The CDR3 is CASSLDVNQPQHF. The DNA of the CDR3 is TGTGCCAGCAGCTTAGACGTTAATCAGCCCCAGCATTTT. The chain recombines TRBV11-2 with TRBJ1-5; D remains ambiguous. CDR1 is SGHAT and CDR2 is FQNNGV in the germline V gene. CDR3 size: 13 residues. V shed 0 bases and J shed 4 bases, with 4 bases lying between them.

The DNA of the CDR3 is TGTGCCAGCAGCCTGCTCCAGGGTTCGGAGTCACCCCTCCACTTT. This sequence encodes CASSLLQGSESPLHF. The V call is TRBV14, the J call TRBJ1-6; D is possibly TRBD1 (5 bases). The CDR3 sequence is 15 residues long. Trimming took 4 bases from V and 10 from J, leaving 17 bases between them. Per germline, CDR1 SGHDN and CDR2 FVKESK. The whole variable domain, filled in from reference TRBV14 and TRBJ1-6, reads EAGVTQFPSHSVIEKGQTVTLRCDPISGHDNLYWYRRVMGKEIKFLLHFVKESKQDESGMPNNRFLAERTGGTYSTLKVQPAELEDSGVYFCASSLLQGSESPLHFGNGTRLTVT.

The J gene is TRBJ1-4, the V gene TRBV5-6; 7 nucleotides agree with TRBD1. The germline V gene encodes CDR1 SGHDT and CDR2 YYEEEE. The V gene end was trimmed by 4 bases and the J gene end by 7 bases; junction bases not matched to a gene: 13. CDR3 length equals 16 residues. The CDR3 DNA reads TGTGCCAGCAGCGCCAGGACAGGAATCGGGATTGAAAAACTGTTTTTT. It translates to CASSARTGIGIEKLFF.

This clonotype was detected ten times or more. The chain joins TRBV27 to TRBJ2-7, with D perhaps matching TRBD1 or TRBD2 (5 bases each). Germline-derived CDR1 and CDR2 are MNHEY and SMNVEV (reference sequence). The CDR3 has 14 residues. V lost 6 bases, J lost 6 bases, and 18 bases lay in between. This chain's CDR3 is CASRTNGRAAEQYF. CDR3 nucleotide sequence: TGTGCCAGCAGGACTAACGGCAGGGCGGCCGAGCAGTACTTC.

This clonotype was observed many times. The chain uses TRBV7-8 and TRBJ2-6; D possibly corresponds to TRBD1 (6 bases). Germline V lookup: CDR1 SGHVS, CDR2 FQNEAQ. This CDR3 region has 17 residues. V shed 4 bases and J shed 3 bases, with 16 bases lying between them. The CDR3 DNA is TGTGCCAGCAGCTCAACAGGGCCCCTTCTTGGGGCCAACGTCCTGACTTTC. Amino acid sequence: CASSSTGPLLGANVLTF.

This clonotype was found many times. The chain has TRBV6-6 and TRBJ2-1; 8 bases are a match to TRBD2. With V trimmed by 6 bases and J by 2 bases, 15 bases remained unmatched. This CDR3 is 18 amino acids long. CDR1 and CDR2 (germline): MNHNY, SVGAGI (reference sequence). CDR3 residues: CASSSSGTSKSTYNEQFF. Here the CDR3 DNA reads TGTGCCAGCAGCAGCTCCGGGACTAGTAAATCCACCTACAATGAGCAGTTCTTC.

The V call is TRBV19, the J call TRBJ1-1; D unresolved. Trimming left V 3 bases short and J 3 bases short, with 8 bases between. The CDR3 covers 13 residues. CDR1 is LNHDA, CDR2 SQIVND, per germline (reference sequence). The CDR3 region is CASSMGGDTEAFF. The CDR3 DNA sequence: TGTGCCAGTAGTATGGGTGGGGACACTGAAGCTTTCTTT.

This clonotype was counted many times. V usage is TRBV29-1 and J usage is TRBJ1-3, with unresolved D. Trimming removed 7 bases at V and 0 bases at J, with 13 bases between. This CDR3 is built from 14 residues. Germline V gene sequence: CDR1 SQVTM, CDR2 ANQGSEA. In nucleotides, the CDR3 is TGCAGCGGGCGAGGCGGAAGCTCTGGAAACACCATATATTTT. It codes for CSGRGGSSGNTIYF.

This clonotype was counted between two and nine times. The CDR3 is CAIRDAPGGNQPQHF. For the CDR3, the DNA is TGTGCCATCCGGGACGCTCCTGGGGGCAATCAGCCCCAGCATTTT. V is TRBV10-3 and J is TRBJ1-5; TRBD1 is a possible D gene (5 bases). Germline CDR1 and CDR2: ENHRY and SYGVKD. The CDR3 runs 15 residues. V was shortened by 8 bases and J by 2 bases, with 16 bases between the two germline ends.

This clonotype was seen only a few times. The genes are TRBV7-9 and TRBJ1-2, with D perhaps matching TRBD1 (5 bases). Trimming left V 5 bases short and J 6 bases short, with 16 bases between. This CDR3 has 14 amino acids. Germline-derived CDR1 and CDR2 are SEHNR and FQNEAQ (reference sequence). DNA for the CDR3: TGTGCCAGCAGCACCAGAGGAAGAGGGGATGGCTACACCTTC. Amino acid sequence: CASSTRGRGDGYTF.

In regard to this clonotype: Just one base apart from a much larger clone, this may be a read error. This sequence joins TRBV30 and TRBJ1-3; D might be TRBD1 (5 bases). Between the trimmed V and J ends, which lost 3 bases and 4 bases, there was a span of 16 bases. This CDR3 comprises 15 residues. In germline, CDR1 is GTSNPN, CDR2 SVGIG (reference sequence). The CDR3 nucleotides read TGTGCCTGGAGCCACCGTACGACAGTGGGAAACACCATATATTTT. This translates into CAWSHRTTVGNTIYF.

The V gene is TRBV19, the J gene TRBJ2-7; D is uncertain. V was clipped by 5 bases and J by 2 bases, with 10 bases between them. CDR3 length: 13 residues. In germline, CDR1 is LNHDA, CDR2 SQIVND (reference sequence). CDR3 in amino acids: CASSGLSTYEQYF. The CDR3 bases are TGTGCCAGTAGTGGCCTATCGACCTACGAGCAGTACTTC.

This clonotype was seen a few times. The genes are TRBV5-1 and TRBJ2-1, with 9 bases lining up with TRBD1. The V segment lost 0 bases and the J segment 5 bases; nucleotides outside the gene matches: 6. Looked up from germline, CDR1 is SGHRS and CDR2 is YFSETQ. The CDR3 consists of 16 residues. The CDR3 DNA reads TGCGCCAGCAGCTTGGTCCCACAGGGGGCACACAATGAGCAGTTCTTC. Encoded protein: CASSLVPQGAHNEQFF.

V gene TRBV7-2 combines with J gene TRBJ2-5; 8 positions match TRBD2. This CDR3 region has 15 residues. CDR1 and CDR2 (germline): SGHTA, FQGNSA. With V trimmed by 3 bases and J by 7 bases, 10 bases remained unmatched. The CDR3: CASSLTPGGVGTQYF. In DNA, the CDR3 is TGTGCCAGCAGCTTGACCCCCGGGGGGGTTGGGACCCAGTACTTC. Filled out from reference TRBV7-2 and TRBJ2-5, the complete variable domain reads GAGVSQSPSNKVTEKGKDVELRCDPISGHTALYWYRQSLGQGLEFLIYFQGNSAPDKSGLPSDRFSAERTGGSVSTLTIQRTQQEDSAVYLCASSLTPGGVGTQYFGPGTRLLVL.

This clonotype showed up just once. The chain uses TRBV11-1 and TRBJ1-1, with D unclear. V was shortened by 3 bases and J by 5 bases, with 7 bases between the two germline ends. The CDR3 is 12 amino acids. CDR1 and CDR2 from the germline V gene are SGHAT and FQDESV (reference sequence). The CDR3 reads CASSFDRTEAFF. The CDR3 nucleotides are TGTGCCAGCAGCTTTGATAGAACTGAAGCTTTCTTT.

The table lists this clonotype with a count of one. This chain uses TRBV5-1 with TRBJ2-1; 14 bases are a match to TRBD2. The CDR3 runs to 16 residues. The V segment lost 4 bases and the J segment 7 bases; nucleotides outside the gene matches: 7. CDR1 SGHRS and CDR2 YFSETQ come from the germline V gene. CDR3 DNA sequence: TGCGCCAGCAGCCCGGGACTAGCGGGAGTCGAGAATGAGCAGTTCTTC. This gives the protein CASSPGLAGVENEQFF.

The J gene is TRBJ1-4, the V gene TRBV20-1, with TRBD1 matching 7 bases. Germline CDR1 DFQATT, CDR2 SNEGSKA (reference sequence). The CDR3 spans 13 residues. V shed 5 bases and J 7 bases; nucleotides not matched to a gene: 7. DNA for the CDR3: TGCAGTGCTCTCCGGGACAGAGCTGAAAAACTGTTTTTT. This sequence encodes CSALRDRAEKLFF.

This clonotype was counted between two and nine times. This rearrangement joins TRBV25-1 to TRBJ2-1; D might be TRBD1 (5 bases). Looked up from germline, CDR1 is MGHDK and CDR2 is SYGVNS. The CDR3 is 11 amino acids. V lost 3 bases and J 12 bases, leaving 9 bases between the germline ends. The CDR3 protein is CASSDIRGQFF. The CDR3 DNA sequence: TGTGCCAGCAGTGACATTAGGGGGCAGTTCTTC.

The chain joins TRBV21-1 to TRBJ2-5; the table assigns TRBD2, which was not confirmed against the DNA. TRBV21-1 is a listed pseudogene. CDR3 length: 16 residues. The CDR3 coding sequence is TGTGCCACCTGGGGGGGTGAGGGCGGGTTCCAAGAGACCCAGTACTTC. Its protein is CATWGGEGGFQETQYF.

This clonotype has at least ten counts. The chain has TRBV28 and TRBJ1-5; D gene unclear. This CDR3 comprises 13 residues. Germline V gene data show CDR1 as MDHEN and CDR2 as SYDVKM. The V gene lost 5 bases and the J gene lost 5 bases, with 10 bases spanning the gap. This chain's CDR3 is CASSPGSYQPQHF. The CDR3 region has the DNA TGTGCCAGCAGTCCGGGGAGTTATCAGCCCCAGCATTTT.

The rearrangement links TRBV7-9 to TRBJ1-2; TRBD1 is a possible D gene (6 bases). This CDR3 region has 15 residues. CDR1 is SEHNR and CDR2 is FQNEAQ in the germline V gene (reference sequence). Trimming left V 5 bases short and J 4 bases short, with 17 bases between. The CDR3 here is CASSSVGTTSYGYTF. CDR3 DNA sequence: TGTGCCAGCAGCAGTGTGGGGACAACGTCCTATGGCTACACCTTC. The full variable domain, with the rest looked up from reference TRBV7-9 and TRBJ1-2, is DTGVSQNPRHKITKRGQNVTFRCDPISEHNRLYWYRQTLGQGPEFLTYFQNEAQLEKSRLLSDRFSAERPKGSFSTLEIQRTEQGDSAMYLCASSSVGTTSYGYTFGSGTRLTVV.

This clonotype was detected ten times or more. The chain is built from TRBV27 and TRBJ1-4, with unresolved D. The V gene lost 2 bases and the J gene lost 4 bases, with 8 bases spanning the gap. CDR1 MNHEY and CDR2 SMNVEV come from the germline V gene (reference sequence). The CDR3 is made up of 14 amino acids. The CDR3 DNA follows: TGTGCCAGCAGTTTACGGCGGCTTAATGAAAAACTGTTTTTT. Residues: CASSLRRLNEKLFF.